What follows are 21 T cell receptor beta chains derived from one specimen sequenced in a study of blood T cell repertoires in COVID-19. TCRdb keeps only in-frame clones here, not all; method: immunoSEQ multiplex PCR. The repertoire includes roughly 160,000 clones, 80% to 90% of them detected once, and around 2.1% sits in the top ten. Input material: peripheral blood. The source is an elderly woman with acute or convalescent COVID-19.

The chain links TRBV10-2 to TRBJ2-1, with unresolved D. Germline CDR1 WSHSY, CDR2 SAAADI. Trimming removed 0 bases from V and 2 bases from J, with 5 bases in between. The CDR3 runs to 14 residues. The CDR3 here is CASSESSAYNEQFF. DNA for the CDR3: TGCGCCAGCAGTGAGTCCTCGGCCTACAATGAGCAGTTCTTC.

The chain is built from TRBV7-2 and TRBJ2-7; possibly TRBD2 for D (7 bases). CDR1 is SGHTA, CDR2 FQGNSA, per germline. V was cut by 1 base and J by 0 bases, with 10 bases left in between. The CDR3 length is 15 residues. CDR3 sequence: CASSLGGGNSYEQYF. The DNA of the CDR3 is TGTGCCAGCAGCTTAGGGGGGGGCAACTCCTACGAGCAGTACTTC.

This clone showed up just a few times. The chain carries TRBV19 and TRBJ1-2, with 7 positions matching TRBD1. J lost 9 bases, V lost 2 bases, and 9 bases had no gene match. This CDR3 is built from 14 residues. Germline lookup yields CDR1 LNHDA and CDR2 SQIVND (reference sequence). In DNA form, the CDR3 reads TGTGCCAGTAGTATAACCAGGGGGACTGGAAGCTACACCTTC. Translated: CASSITRGTGSYTF. The full variable domain, in which reference TRBV19 and TRBJ1-2 provide the parts outside the CDR3, is DGGITQSPKYLFRKEGQNVTLSCEQNLNHDAMYWYRQDPGQGLRLIYYSQIVNDFQKGDIAEGYSVSREKKESFPLTVTSAQKNPTAFYLCASSITRGTGSYTFGSGTRLTVV.

V usage is TRBV28 and J usage is TRBJ1-4, with D unclear. This CDR3 spans 14 amino acids. The V end was cut by 7 bases, the J end by 7 bases, with 16 bases between. Germline V gene data show CDR1 as MDHEN and CDR2 as SYDVKM. Here the CDR3 reads CASTTHGQAEKLFF. In DNA, the CDR3 is TGTGCCAGCACCACGCACGGTCAGGCTGAAAAACTGTTTTTT.

The chain carries TRBV9 and TRBJ2-2; 8 bases agree with TRBD2. Germline trimming cut 2 bases from V and 5 bases from J; bases unmatched to any gene: 2. The germline V gene encodes CDR1 SGDLS and CDR2 YYNGEE. The CDR3 has 14 amino acids. This CDR3 is CASSVRGGTGELFF. The DNA for the CDR3 is TGTGCCAGCAGCGTCCGGGGGGGAACCGGGGAGCTGTTTTTT.

V is TRBV6-5 and J is TRBJ1-3, with TRBD1 matching over 8 bases. Germline trimming cut 2 bases from V and 7 bases from J; bases unmatched to any gene: 4. CDR1 MNHEY and CDR2 SVGAGI come from the germline V gene. This CDR3 is built from 14 residues. The CDR3 DNA follows: TGTGCCAGCAGTTACGGGACAGGACGGAACACCATATATTTT. Its translation is CASSYGTGRNTIYF.

The chain joins TRBV6-6 to TRBJ2-1, with D possibly TRBD1 on 6 matching bases. There are 15 residues in the CDR3. Trimming removed 6 bases from V and 0 bases from J, with 12 bases in between. CDR1 is MNHNY and CDR2 is SVGAGI in the germline V gene (reference sequence). The CDR3 loop reads CASSPDRSSYNEQFF. The CDR3 DNA follows: TGTGCCAGCAGCCCCGACAGGAGCTCCTACAATGAGCAGTTCTTC.

The chain carries TRBV13 and TRBJ2-7; D is unclear. The germline gives CDR1 PRHDT, CDR2 FYEKMQ (reference sequence). Trimming cost V 6 bases and J 3 bases, with 18 bases left between them. CDR3 length: 15 amino acids. CDR3 in DNA: TGTGCCAGCAGTATCCAACGAGACACCGACTACGAGCAGTACTTC. Its protein product is CASSIQRDTDYEQYF.

J is TRBJ2-1 and V is TRBV7-9, with 8 bases identical to TRBD2. The CDR3 spans 16 residues. Germline assignment: CDR1 SEHNR and CDR2 FQNEAQ (reference sequence). The V segment lost 5 bases and the J segment 0 bases; nucleotides outside the gene matches: 6. CDR3 sequence: CASSPRGGLSYNEQFF. CDR3 nucleotide sequence: TGTGCCAGCAGCCCGCGCGGGGGGCTCTCCTACAATGAGCAGTTCTTC.

The chain carries TRBV15 and TRBJ1-2, with a possible D match to TRBD1 (5 bases). The germline CDR1 and CDR2 sequences are LNHNV and YYDKDF (reference sequence). V was trimmed by 0 bases and J by 8 bases, leaving 16 bases between them. The CDR3 loop spans 15 amino acids. The CDR3: CATSRDVGQGYGYTF. In nucleotides, the CDR3 is TGTGCCACCAGCAGAGATGTTGGCCAGGGCTACGGCTACACCTTC.

The chain recombines TRBV7-3 with TRBJ2-1; 8 bases align to TRBD1. This CDR3 has 15 residues. J was trimmed by 9 bases and V by 1 base; bases with no gene match: 8. Looked up from germline, CDR1 is SGHTA and CDR2 is FQGTGA. This CDR3 is CASSLIGTGGGEQFF. The DNA of the CDR3 is TGTGCCAGCAGCTTAATCGGGACAGGAGGCGGTGAGCAGTTCTTC.

The V call is TRBV7-8, the J call TRBJ2-5; D might be TRBD2 (6 bases). The CDR3 extends over 15 amino acids. V was clipped by 5 bases and J by 3 bases, with 16 bases between them. Per the germline V gene, CDR1 is SGHVS and CDR2 is FQNEAQ. As DNA, the CDR3 is TGTGCCAGCAGCGACCTAGCGTCGGTAAAAGAGACCCAGTACTTC. The encoded protein is CASSDLASVKETQYF.

The chain has TRBV29-1 and TRBJ2-1; 10 bases are a match to TRBD1. The CDR3 runs 13 residues. J gave up 5 bases and V 5 bases, and 3 bases lay outside the gene matches. Germline CDR1 reads SQVTM; CDR2 reads ANQGSEA. The DNA of the CDR3 is TGCAGCGTTCCGGGACAGGGGAACAATGAGCAGTTCTTC. It specifies CSVPGQGNNEQFF.

There are a few counts of this clone. V and J are TRBV30 and TRBJ2-1; D possibly corresponds to TRBD2 (5 bases). V was clipped by 2 bases and J by 4 bases, with 12 bases between them. There are 14 residues in the CDR3. Per germline, CDR1 GTSNPN and CDR2 SVGIG (reference sequence). Here the CDR3 reads CAWSRSGLYNEQFF. Here the CDR3 DNA reads TGTGCCTGGAGTAGGTCGGGGTTGTACAATGAGCAGTTCTTC.

The chain joins TRBV18 to TRBJ1-3; 12 bases map to TRBD1. There are 16 residues in the CDR3. The V and J ends lost 3 bases and 7 bases, in that order; junction bases with no gene match: 7. Germline V lookup: CDR1 KGHSH, CDR2 LQKENI. Written as DNA, the CDR3 is TGTGCCAGCTCACCGTCGGGACAGGGGGCTTTGAACACCATATATTTT. Encoded protein: CASSPSGQGALNTIYF.

The chain uses TRBV10-2 and TRBJ1-1; possibly TRBD1 for D (5 bases). CDR1 is WSHSY, CDR2 SAAADI, per germline. With 6 bases removed from V and 3 bases from J, the gap between germline ends came to 17 bases. The CDR3 runs 15 residues. CDR3: CASRGAPSTDTEAFF. The CDR3 nucleotides are TGCGCCAGCAGAGGGGCGCCTTCGACGGACACTGAAGCTTTCTTT.

This clone occurred a few times. The chain links TRBV5-1 to TRBJ2-7; 7 nucleotides line up with TRBD2. The length of the CDR3 is 15 residues. The germline gives CDR1 SGHRS, CDR2 YFSETQ. J was trimmed by 0 bases and V by 4 bases; bases with no gene match: 7. CDR3 in DNA: TGCGCCAGCAGCCAGAGCGGGGTCAGCTCCTACGAGCAGTACTTC. Translated, it gives CASSQSGVSSYEQYF.

This rearrangement joins TRBV23-1 to TRBJ2-7; 8 nucleotides line up with TRBD1. TRBV23-1 is an ORF for which the function is uncertain. The junction had 13 bases not matched to a gene; V was cut back by 6 bases and J by 0 bases. This CDR3 region has 17 residues. In DNA form, the CDR3 reads TGCGCCAGCAGGGGACAGGAGACATTAACTCCCTCCTACGAGCAGTACTTC. This encodes CASRGQETLTPSYEQYF.

CDR3: CASSLLAGRNEQFF. In DNA form, the CDR3 reads TGTGCCAGCAGCTTACTAGCGGGGAGAAATGAGCAGTTCTTC. The chain employs TRBV7-3 and TRBJ2-1, with 9 bases lining up with TRBD2. The germline V gene has CDR1 SGHTA and CDR2 FQGTGA. This CDR3 region has 14 residues. J was trimmed by 7 bases and V by 2 bases; bases with no gene match: 3.

The CDR3 coding sequence is TGTGCCAGCAGGGTGGACAGGGACAATGAGCAGTTCTTC. Its protein is CASRVDRDNEQFF. The genes are TRBV2 and TRBJ2-1, with TRBD1 identical over 8 bases. J gave up 5 bases and V 6 bases, and 3 bases lay outside the gene matches. The germline CDR1 and CDR2 sequences are SNHLY and FYNNEI. The length of the CDR3 is 13 residues.

The chain uses TRBV5-1 and TRBJ1-1; the match to TRBD1 covers 8 bases. Germline V lookup: CDR1 SGHRS, CDR2 YFSETQ. V was pared by 4 bases and J by 5 bases, with 10 bases of the junction left unmatched. This CDR3 has 15 amino acids. The CDR3 here is CASSTDRALGTEAFF. CDR3 coding DNA: TGCGCCAGCAGCACGGACAGGGCTCTAGGGACTGAAGCTTTCTTT.